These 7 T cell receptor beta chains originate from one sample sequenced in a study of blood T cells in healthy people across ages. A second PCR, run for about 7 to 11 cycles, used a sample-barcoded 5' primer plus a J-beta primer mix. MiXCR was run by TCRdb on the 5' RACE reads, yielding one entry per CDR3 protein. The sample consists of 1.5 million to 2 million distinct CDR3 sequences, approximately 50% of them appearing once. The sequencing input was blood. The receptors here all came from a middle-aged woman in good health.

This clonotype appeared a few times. The CDR3 protein is CASSQTPFYNEQFF. As DNA, the CDR3 is TGTGCCAGCAGCCAAACCCCTTTCTACAATGAGCAGTTCTTC. The chain is built from TRBV6-5 and TRBJ2-1; D uncertain. CDR1 is MNHEY, CDR2 SVGAGI, per germline. V lost 6 bases and J lost 3, with 12 bases in between. The CDR3 sequence is 14 residues long.

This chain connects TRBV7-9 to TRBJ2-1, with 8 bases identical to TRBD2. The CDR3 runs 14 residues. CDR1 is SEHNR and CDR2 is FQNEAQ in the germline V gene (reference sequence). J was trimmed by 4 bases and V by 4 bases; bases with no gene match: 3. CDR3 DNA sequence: TGTGCCAGCAGCTGGGCTAGCGGGTACAATGAGCAGTTCTTC. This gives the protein CASSWASGYNEQFF.

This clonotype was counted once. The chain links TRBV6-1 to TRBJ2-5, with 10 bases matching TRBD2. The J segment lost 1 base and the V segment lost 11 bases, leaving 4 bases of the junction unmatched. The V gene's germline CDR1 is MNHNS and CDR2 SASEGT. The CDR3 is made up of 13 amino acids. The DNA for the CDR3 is TGTGCCCTAAGCGGGGGGGCCCAAGAGACCCAGTACTTC. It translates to CALSGGAQETQYF.

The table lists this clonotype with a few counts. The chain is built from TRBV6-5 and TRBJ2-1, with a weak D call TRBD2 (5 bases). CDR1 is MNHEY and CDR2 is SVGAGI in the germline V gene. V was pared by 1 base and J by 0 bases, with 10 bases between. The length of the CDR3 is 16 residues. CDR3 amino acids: CASSYLGLSSYNEQFF. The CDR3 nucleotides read TGTGCCAGCAGTTACTTAGGACTCAGCTCCTACAATGAGCAGTTCTTC.

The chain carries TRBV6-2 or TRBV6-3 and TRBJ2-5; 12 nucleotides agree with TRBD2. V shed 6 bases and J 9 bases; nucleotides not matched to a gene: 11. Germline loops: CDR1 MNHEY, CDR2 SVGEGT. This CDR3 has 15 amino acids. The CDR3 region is CASSPGTSGLVSQYF. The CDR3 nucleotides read TGTGCCAGCAGCCCCGGGACTAGCGGGCTCGTGTCCCAGTACTTC.

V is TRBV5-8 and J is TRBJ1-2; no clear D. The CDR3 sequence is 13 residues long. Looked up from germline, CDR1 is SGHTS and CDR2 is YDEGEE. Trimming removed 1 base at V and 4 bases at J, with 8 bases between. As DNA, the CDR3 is TGTGCCAGCAGCTTGCACCAGTCCTATGGCTACACCTTC. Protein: CASSLHQSYGYTF. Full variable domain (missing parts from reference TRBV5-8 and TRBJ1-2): EAGVTQSPTHLIKTRGQQATLRCSPISGHTSVYWYQQALGLGLQFLLWYDEGEERNRGNFPPRFSGRQFPNYSSELNVNALELEDSALYLCASSLHQSYGYTFGSGTRLTVV.

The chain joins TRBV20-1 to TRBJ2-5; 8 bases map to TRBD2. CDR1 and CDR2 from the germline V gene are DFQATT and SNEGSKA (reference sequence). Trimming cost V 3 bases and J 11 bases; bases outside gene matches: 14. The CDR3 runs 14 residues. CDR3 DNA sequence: TGCAGTGCTAGGTTCTCGGGGGGGGTAGGAGAGCAGTACTTC. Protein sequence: CSARFSGGVGEQYF.